This T cell receptor beta chain emerged from a study of naive and memory T cell subsets. Study observations and caveats: Naive and memory repertoire findings lacked a ground truth for validation. Possibly reflecting memory cells re-expressing CD45RA, a few larger clonotypes occurred in naive repertoires, especially CD8. Gini index rose across naive, CM, EM and EMRA in CD4 and CD8.

The beta constant-region primer was an equimolar mix of two oligonucleotides covering TRBC1 and TRBC2. The ligated cDNA underwent four PCR rounds using SP2 and nested alpha and beta constant-region primers. A 12-nucleotide UMI and the SP2 primer were added to the cDNA 3' end by oligonucleotide ligation. TCRdb reprocessed the UMI-ligation and nested PCR reads with MiXCR, giving one entry per CDR3 protein. The sample shows around 160,000 distinct CDR3 sequences, under 25% of them seen only once. As regards this clonotype: The antigen is undetermined.

Sample: naive CD4+ T cells from blood. This clonotype was sampled from a human donor in good health.

CDR3 DNA: TGTGCCAGCATCCTGACAGGGGACTCCTACGAGCAGTACTTC. It translates to CASILTGDSYEQYF. V and J are TRBV28 and TRBJ2-7, with 8 bases aligning to TRBD1. The CDR3 runs 14 residues. V lost 7 bases to trimming and J lost 0 bases; unmatched junction nucleotides: 5. Per germline, CDR1 MDHEN and CDR2 SYDVKM. Filled out from reference TRBV28 and TRBJ2-7, the complete variable domain reads DVKVTQSSRYLVKRTGEKVFLECVQDMDHENMFWYRQDPGLGLRLIYFSYDVKMKEKGDIPEGYSVSREKKERFSLILESASTNQTSMYLCASILTGDSYEQYFGPGTRLTVT.